One and the same sample provided the 10 T cell receptor beta chains below, sequenced in a study of blood T cell repertoires in COVID-19 (dated by TCRdb to 2018 to 2021). Library generation was performed with the immunoSEQ multiplex PCR assay. TCRdb retrieved this table from immuneACCESS and kept in-frame rearrangements only. Not all clones are present; in checked studies, unresolved V genes account for under half, and no reason is known for the remainder. The sample table contains tens of thousands of clones; only one count was recorded for around four fifths of them. Of the sample, about 14% falls within the top ten clones. The sample taken for sequencing was peripheral blood. These receptors were obtained from a woman aged 70-85 years with acute or convalescent COVID-19.

The rearrangement links TRBV13 to TRBJ2-1; 8 nucleotides agree with TRBD2. Germline CDR1 and CDR2: PRHDT and FYEKMQ (reference sequence). V lost 4 bases, J lost 8 bases, and 13 bases stayed unmatched. The length of the CDR3 is 16 residues. The CDR3 here is CASSSVGRGASDEQFF. The CDR3 DNA follows: TGTGCCAGCAGCTCCGTTGGGCGGGGGGCATCGGATGAGCAGTTCTTC.

Here the CDR3 DNA reads TGTGCCAGCAGTCCCCGGGGGGCGCGGACAGATACGCAGTATTTT. Its translation: CASSPRGARTDTQYF. V gene TRBV13 combines with J gene TRBJ2-3; D may be TRBD2 (7 bases). V lost 6 bases and J 3 bases, leaving 16 bases between the germline ends. Germline V gives CDR1 PRHDT, CDR2 FYEKMQ (reference sequence). This CDR3 has 15 amino acids. Together with reference TRBV13 and TRBJ2-3, the CDR3 gives the full variable domain: AAGVIQSPRHLIKEKRETATLKCYPIPRHDTVYWYQQGPGQDPQFLISFYEKMQSDKGSIPDRFSAQQFSDYHSELNMSSLELGDSALYFCASSPRGARTDTQYFGPGTRLTVL.

DNA of the CDR3: TGCAGCGTGGGAAGGGGTTGGGCCGGGGAGCTGTTTTTT. It codes for CSVGRGWAGELFF. The V call is TRBV29-1, the J call TRBJ2-2; TRBD1 might be the D (5 bases). From germline, CDR1 is SQVTM and CDR2 ANQGSEA. The CDR3 covers 13 residues. V was clipped by 6 bases and J by 6 bases, with 14 bases between them.

There are a few counts of this clone. The rearrangement joins TRBV27 to TRBJ2-3; D is possibly TRBD2 (5 bases). The CDR3 is 16 residues long. The germline V gene encodes CDR1 MNHEY and CDR2 SMNVEV (reference sequence). Trimming stripped 7 bases from V and 2 bases from J, with 19 bases between. CDR3 bases: TGTGCCAGCACCCCCCGCGGGCATGGATTCACAGATACGCAGTATTTT. Encoded protein: CASTPRGHGFTDTQYF.

This clone was picked up a small number of times. The chain couples TRBV15 to TRBJ2-7, with D maybe TRBD2 (7 bases). V was cut by 7 bases and J by 4 bases, with 20 bases left in between. Germline-derived CDR1 and CDR2 are LNHNV and YYDKDF (reference sequence). This CDR3 is built from 15 residues. In DNA form, the CDR3 reads TGTGCCACCACCGACGGAGGGGGGGGGACTTACGAGCAGTACGTC. Translated: CATTDGGGGTYEQYV.

The chain joins TRBV10-2 to TRBJ2-3; D may be TRBD2 (6 bases). Germline V gene lookup returns CDR1 WSHSY and CDR2 SAAADI. The length of the CDR3 is 13 residues. V gave up 4 bases and J gave up 6 bases, with 11 bases separating them. The CDR3 sequence is CASSGDFTDTQYF. The CDR3 region has the DNA TGCGCCAGCAGTGGGGACTTTACGGATACGCAGTATTTT.

The CDR3 region is CASSPELEWNYGYTF. DNA for the CDR3: TGTGCCAGCAGCCCGGAGTTGGAGTGGAACTATGGCTACACCTTC. This chain joins TRBV5-6 and TRBJ1-2; unclear D gene. This CDR3 region has 15 residues. Deletions cut 4 bases from V and 2 bases from J, with 15 bases between. Germline assignment: CDR1 SGHDT and CDR2 YYEEEE.

V usage is TRBV10-3 and J usage is TRBJ1-1; the D gene is possibly TRBD1 (6 bases). Trimming took 10 bases from V and 7 from J, leaving 19 bases between them. The CDR3 has 13 amino acids. CDR1 is ENHRY, CDR2 SYGVKD, per germline. The chain's CDR3 is CATQYRTEGEAFF. CDR3 DNA sequence: TGTGCCACCCAGTATAGGACAGAGGGTGAAGCTTTCTTT.

The chain joins TRBV10-2 to TRBJ2-7; TRBD1 matches at 8 bases. With 5 bases clipped from V and 1 base from J, the junction kept 4 bases outside the gene matches. Germline V gene sequence: CDR1 WSHSY, CDR2 SAAADI. The CDR3 runs to 14 residues. The chain's CDR3 is CASSPGTGSYEQYV. In nucleotides, the CDR3 is TGCGCCAGCAGTCCCGGGACAGGTTCCTACGAGCAGTACGTC.

Ten or more counts support this clone. J is TRBJ2-2 and V is TRBV19; D is ambiguous. V lost 8 bases to trimming and J lost 1 base, with 11 bases between them. The V gene's germline CDR1 is LNHDA and CDR2 SQIVND (reference sequence). CDR3 length: 14 amino acids. The CDR3 loop is CASREQVNTGELFF. CDR3 in DNA: TGTGCCAGTCGAGAGCAGGTGAACACCGGGGAGCTGTTTTTT. The full variable domain, in which reference TRBV19 and TRBJ2-2 provide the parts outside the CDR3, is DGGITQSPKYLFRKEGQNVTLSCEQNLNHDAMYWYRQDPGQGLRLIYYSQIVNDFQKGDIAEGYSVSREKKESFPLTVTSAQKNPTAFYLCASREQVNTGELFFGEGSRLTVL.